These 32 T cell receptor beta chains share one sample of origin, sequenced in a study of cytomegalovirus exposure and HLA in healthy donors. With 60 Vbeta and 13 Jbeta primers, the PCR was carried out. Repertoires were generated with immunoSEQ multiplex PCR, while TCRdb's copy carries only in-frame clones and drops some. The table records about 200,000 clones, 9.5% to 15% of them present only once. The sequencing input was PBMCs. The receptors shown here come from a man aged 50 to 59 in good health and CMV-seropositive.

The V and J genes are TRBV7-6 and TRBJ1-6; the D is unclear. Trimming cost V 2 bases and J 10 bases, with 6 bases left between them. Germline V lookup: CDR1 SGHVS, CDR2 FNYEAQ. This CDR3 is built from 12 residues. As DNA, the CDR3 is TGTGCCAGCAGCTTACTTCTGTCACCCCTCCACTTT. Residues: CASSLLLSPLHF.

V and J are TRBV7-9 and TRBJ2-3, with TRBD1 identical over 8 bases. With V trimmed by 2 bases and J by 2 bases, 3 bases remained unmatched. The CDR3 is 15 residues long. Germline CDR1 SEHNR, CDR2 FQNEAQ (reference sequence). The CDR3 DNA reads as TGTGCCAGCAGCTTAAGGGACAGGCCCACAGATACGCAGTATTTT. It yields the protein CASSLRDRPTDTQYF.

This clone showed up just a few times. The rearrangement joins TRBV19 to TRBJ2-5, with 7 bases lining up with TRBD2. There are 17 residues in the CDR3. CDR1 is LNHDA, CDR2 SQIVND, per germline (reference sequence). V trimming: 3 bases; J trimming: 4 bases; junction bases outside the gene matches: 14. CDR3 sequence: CASSIVVRLAAPETQYF. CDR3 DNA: TGTGCCAGTAGTATCGTGGTGAGGCTAGCGGCACCAGAGACCCAGTACTTC.

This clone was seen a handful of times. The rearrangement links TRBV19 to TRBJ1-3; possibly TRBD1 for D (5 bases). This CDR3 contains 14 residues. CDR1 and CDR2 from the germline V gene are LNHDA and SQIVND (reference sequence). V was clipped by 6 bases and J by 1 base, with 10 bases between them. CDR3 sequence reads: CASRRQSSGNTIYF. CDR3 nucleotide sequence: TGTGCCAGTAGACGACAGTCTTCTGGAAACACCATATATTTT.

The CDR3 is CASSVANGRGYGYTF. CDR3 sequence (DNA): TGTGCCAGCAGCGTAGCTAATGGCAGGGGCTATGGCTACACCTTC. The J gene is TRBJ1-2, the V gene TRBV9, with D maybe TRBD1 (6 bases). Trimming took off 0 bases at V and 4 bases at J, with 13 bases between the two ends. The germline V gene encodes CDR1 SGDLS and CDR2 YYNGEE. This CDR3 contains 15 residues.

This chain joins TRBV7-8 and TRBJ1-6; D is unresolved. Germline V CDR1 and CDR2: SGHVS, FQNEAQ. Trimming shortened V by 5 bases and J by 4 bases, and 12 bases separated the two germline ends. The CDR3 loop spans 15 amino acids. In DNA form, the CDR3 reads TGTGCCAGCAGCCCGAAAAACAGATATAATTCACCCCTCCACTTT. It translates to CASSPKNRYNSPLHF.

The CDR3 DNA reads as TGCGCCAGCAGTCAACCCCCCCGACAGGGTGGTAATGAAAAACTGTTTTTT. This sequence encodes CASSQPPRQGGNEKLFF. The V call is TRBV23-1, the J call TRBJ1-4; TRBD1 matches at 7 bases. TRBV23-1 is noted as an ORF with a role that remains uncertain. Trimming at V came to 2 bases and at J to 4 bases, leaving 10 bases not matched to a gene. This CDR3 has 17 amino acids.

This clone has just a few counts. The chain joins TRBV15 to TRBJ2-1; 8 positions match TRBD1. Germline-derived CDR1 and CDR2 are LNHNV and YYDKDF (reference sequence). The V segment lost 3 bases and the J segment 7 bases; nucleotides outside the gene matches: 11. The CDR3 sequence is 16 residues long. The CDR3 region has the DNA TGTGCCACCAGCAGGCGAGGGCAGGGGGCAGGTAATGAGCAGTTCTTC. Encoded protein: CATSRRGQGAGNEQFF.

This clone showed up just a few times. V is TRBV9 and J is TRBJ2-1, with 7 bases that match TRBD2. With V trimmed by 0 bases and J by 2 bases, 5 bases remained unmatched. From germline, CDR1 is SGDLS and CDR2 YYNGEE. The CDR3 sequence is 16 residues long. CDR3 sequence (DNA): TGTGCCAGCAGCGTAGGAGGCGCGGGGGCCTACAATGAGCAGTTCTTC. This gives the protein CASSVGGAGAYNEQFF.

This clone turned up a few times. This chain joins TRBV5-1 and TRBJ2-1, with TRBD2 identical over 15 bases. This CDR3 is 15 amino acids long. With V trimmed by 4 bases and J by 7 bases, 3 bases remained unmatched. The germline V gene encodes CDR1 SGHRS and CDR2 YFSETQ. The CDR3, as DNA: TGCGCCAGCAGCGTGGGACTAGCGGGGGGAAATGAGCAGTTCTTC. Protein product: CASSVGLAGGNEQFF.

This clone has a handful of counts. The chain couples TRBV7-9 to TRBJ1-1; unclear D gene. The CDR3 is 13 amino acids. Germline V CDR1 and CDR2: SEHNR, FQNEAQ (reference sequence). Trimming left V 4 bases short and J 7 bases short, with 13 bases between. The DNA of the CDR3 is TGTGCCAGCAGCTGGGAGGGAGTGCTTGAAGCTTTCTTT. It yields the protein CASSWEGVLEAFF.

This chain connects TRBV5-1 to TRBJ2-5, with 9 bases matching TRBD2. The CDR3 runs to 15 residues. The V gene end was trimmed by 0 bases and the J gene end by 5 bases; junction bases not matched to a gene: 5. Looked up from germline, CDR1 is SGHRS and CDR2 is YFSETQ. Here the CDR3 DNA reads TGCGCCAGCAGCTTGGTTGCGGGGGGGCTGGAGACCCAGTACTTC. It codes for CASSLVAGGLETQYF.

CDR3 nucleotide sequence: TGTGCCAGCAGTCCTGGGACAGTCCGTGGGGAGCTGTTTTTT. The encoded protein is CASSPGTVRGELFF. The genes are TRBV6-6 and TRBJ2-2, with 7 bases that match TRBD1. Looked up from germline, CDR1 is MNHNY and CDR2 is SVGAGI (reference sequence). The CDR3 loop spans 14 amino acids. J was trimmed by 8 bases and V by 5 bases; bases with no gene match: 8.

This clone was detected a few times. The CDR3 region has the DNA TGTGCCAGTAGCTCAGTGGGTCGGGGACAGGGGGGTTATGGCTACACCTTC. It specifies CASSSVGRGQGGYGYTF. The chain is built from TRBV19 and TRBJ1-2, with 11 bases that match TRBD1. The J segment lost 5 bases and the V segment lost 6 bases, leaving 14 bases of the junction unmatched. CDR3 size: 17 residues. Germline loops: CDR1 LNHDA, CDR2 SQIVND (reference sequence).

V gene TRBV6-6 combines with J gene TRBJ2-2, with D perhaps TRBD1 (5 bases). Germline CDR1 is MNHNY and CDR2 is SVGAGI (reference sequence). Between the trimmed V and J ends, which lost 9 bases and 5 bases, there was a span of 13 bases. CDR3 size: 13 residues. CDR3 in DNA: TGTGCCAGTAGGACACACGGGACCGGGGAGCTGTTTTTT. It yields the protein CASRTHGTGELFF.

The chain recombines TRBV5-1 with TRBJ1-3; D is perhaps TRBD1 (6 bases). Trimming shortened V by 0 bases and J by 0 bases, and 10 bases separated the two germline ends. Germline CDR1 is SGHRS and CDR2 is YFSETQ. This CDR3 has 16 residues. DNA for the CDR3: TGCGCCAGCAGCTTGGGGACAGTGATCTCTGGAAACACCATATATTTT. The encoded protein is CASSLGTVISGNTIYF.

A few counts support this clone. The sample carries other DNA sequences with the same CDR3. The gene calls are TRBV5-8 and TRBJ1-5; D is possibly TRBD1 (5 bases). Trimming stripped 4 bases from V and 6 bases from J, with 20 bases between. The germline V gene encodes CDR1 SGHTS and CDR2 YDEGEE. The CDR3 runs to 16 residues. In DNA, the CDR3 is TGTGCCAGCAGCGAACTTTTGACAGCCAGGGTTCAGCCCCAGCATTTT. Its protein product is CASSELLTARVQPQHF.

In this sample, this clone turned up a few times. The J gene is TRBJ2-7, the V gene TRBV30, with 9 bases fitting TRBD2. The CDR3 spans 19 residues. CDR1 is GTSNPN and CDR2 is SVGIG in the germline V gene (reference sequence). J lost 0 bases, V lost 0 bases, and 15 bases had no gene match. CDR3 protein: CAWSVPTFLAGRSSYEQYF. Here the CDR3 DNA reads TGTGCCTGGAGTGTACCTACATTCCTAGCGGGGCGAAGCTCCTACGAGCAGTACTTC.

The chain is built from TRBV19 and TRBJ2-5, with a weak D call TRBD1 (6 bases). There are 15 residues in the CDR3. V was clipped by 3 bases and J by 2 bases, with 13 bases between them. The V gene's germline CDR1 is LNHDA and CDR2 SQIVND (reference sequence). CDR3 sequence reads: CASSIGQGIQETQYF. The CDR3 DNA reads TGTGCCAGTAGTATTGGCCAGGGGATTCAAGAGACCCAGTACTTC.

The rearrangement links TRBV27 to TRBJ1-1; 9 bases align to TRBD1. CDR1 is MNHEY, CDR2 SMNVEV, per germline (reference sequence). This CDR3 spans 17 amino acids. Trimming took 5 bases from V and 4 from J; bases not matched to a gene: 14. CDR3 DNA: TGTGCCAGCAGTAAACTAGTCCGGGACAGGGCGGCCACTGAAGCTTTCTTT. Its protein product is CASSKLVRDRAATEAFF.

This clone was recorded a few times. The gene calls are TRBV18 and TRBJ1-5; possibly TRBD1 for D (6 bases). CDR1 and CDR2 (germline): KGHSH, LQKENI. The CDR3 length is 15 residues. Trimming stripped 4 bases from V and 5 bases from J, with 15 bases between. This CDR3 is CASSRGRQVDQPQHF. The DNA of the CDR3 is TGTGCCAGCTCACGAGGGCGACAGGTCGATCAGCCCCAGCATTTT.

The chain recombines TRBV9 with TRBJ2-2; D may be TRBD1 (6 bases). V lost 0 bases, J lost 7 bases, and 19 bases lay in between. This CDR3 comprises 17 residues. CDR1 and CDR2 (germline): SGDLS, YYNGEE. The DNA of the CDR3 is TGTGCCAGCAGCGTAGAATCAGGCAGGGGTTATGGCGGGGAGCTGTTTTTT. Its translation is CASSVESGRGYGGELFF.

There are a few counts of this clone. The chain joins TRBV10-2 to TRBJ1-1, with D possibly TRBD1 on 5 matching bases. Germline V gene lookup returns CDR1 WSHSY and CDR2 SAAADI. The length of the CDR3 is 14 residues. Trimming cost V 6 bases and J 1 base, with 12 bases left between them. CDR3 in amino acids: CASRAGSANTEAFF. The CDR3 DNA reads TGCGCCAGCAGGGCAGGGTCAGCGAACACTGAAGCTTTCTTT.

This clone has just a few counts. The CDR3 DNA reads TGTGCCAGTAGTCCCGACAGGGGATCCTACAATGAGCAGTTCTTC. Amino acids: CASSPDRGSYNEQFF. This chain connects TRBV19 to TRBJ2-1, with 8 bases matching TRBD1. Per the germline V gene, CDR1 is LNHDA and CDR2 is SQIVND (reference sequence). CDR3 size: 15 residues. Germline trimming cut 5 bases from V and 1 base from J; bases unmatched to any gene: 4.

The CDR3 nucleotides read TGTGCCAGCAGCCAAGATGGGGAGGCCGCCCTAGGCTACACCTTC. Translating it yields CASSQDGEAALGYTF. The chain couples TRBV4-2 to TRBJ1-2; D unresolved. Germline loops: CDR1 LGHNA, CDR2 YNFKEQ. This CDR3 has 15 amino acids. The V gene lost 0 bases and the J gene lost 8 bases, with 16 bases spanning the gap.

The CDR3: CAWNRRGDGYTF. As DNA, the CDR3 is TGTGCCTGGAATCGTCGGGGGGATGGCTACACCTTC. The V call is TRBV30, the J call TRBJ1-2, with a weak D call TRBD1 (5 bases). Germline CDR1 and CDR2: GTSNPN and SVGIG (reference sequence). This CDR3 comprises 12 residues. Trimming shortened V by 4 bases and J by 6 bases, and 12 bases separated the two germline ends.

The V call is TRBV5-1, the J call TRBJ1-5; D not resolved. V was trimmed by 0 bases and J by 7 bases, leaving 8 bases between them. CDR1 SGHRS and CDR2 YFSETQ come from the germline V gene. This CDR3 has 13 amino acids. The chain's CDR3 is CASSLGGGQPQHF. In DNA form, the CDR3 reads TGCGCCAGCAGCTTGGGAGGAGGCCAGCCCCAGCATTTT.

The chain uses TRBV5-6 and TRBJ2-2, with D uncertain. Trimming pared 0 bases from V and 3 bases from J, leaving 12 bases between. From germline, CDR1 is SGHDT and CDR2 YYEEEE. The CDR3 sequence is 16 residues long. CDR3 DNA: TGTGCCAGCAGCTTGGTGGGCGTGGATGACACCGGGGAGCTGTTTTTT. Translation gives CASSLVGVDDTGELFF.

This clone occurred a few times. The CDR3 spells CASSLDGQGAEKLFF. CDR3 nucleotide sequence: TGTGCCAGCAGCTTAGACGGGCAGGGCGCTGAAAAACTGTTTTTT. The V gene is TRBV7-8, the J gene TRBJ1-4; possibly TRBD1 for D (5 bases). Trimming removed 1 base at V and 7 bases at J, with 13 bases between. The length of the CDR3 is 15 residues. CDR1 is SGHVS and CDR2 is FQNEAQ in the germline V gene.

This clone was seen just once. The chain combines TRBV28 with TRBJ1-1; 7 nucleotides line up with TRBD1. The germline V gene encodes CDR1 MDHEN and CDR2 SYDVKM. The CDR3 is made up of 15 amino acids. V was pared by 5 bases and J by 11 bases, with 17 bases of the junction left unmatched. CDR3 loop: CASSLSSPDRPVAFF. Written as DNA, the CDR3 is TGTGCCAGCAGTCTCTCCTCCCCGGACAGGCCGGTGGCTTTCTTT.

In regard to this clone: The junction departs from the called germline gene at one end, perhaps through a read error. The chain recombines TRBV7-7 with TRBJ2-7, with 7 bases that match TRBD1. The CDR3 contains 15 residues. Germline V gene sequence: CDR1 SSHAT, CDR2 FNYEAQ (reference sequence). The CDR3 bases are TGTGCTAGCAGCACCCCAGGGGGTCGGTCCTACGAGCAGTACTTC. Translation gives CASSTPGGRSYEQYF. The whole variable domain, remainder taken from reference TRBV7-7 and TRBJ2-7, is GAGVSQSPRYKVTKRGQDVTLRCDPISSHATLYWYQQALGQGPEFLTYFNYEAQPDKSGLPSDRFSAERPEGSISTLTIQRTEQRDSAMYRCASSTPGGRSYEQYFGPGTRLTVT.

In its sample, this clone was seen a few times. The CDR3 is CASSRDRANTGELFF. DNA of the CDR3: TGCGCCAGCAGCCGGGACAGGGCGAACACCGGGGAGCTGTTTTTT. This rearrangement joins TRBV5-1 to TRBJ2-2, with TRBD1 matching over 9 bases. The CDR3 runs 15 residues. The V gene end was trimmed by 4 bases and the J gene end by 0 bases; junction bases not matched to a gene: 1. CDR1 is SGHRS and CDR2 is YFSETQ in the germline V gene.